This TCR beta chain was identified during a study of blood T cell repertoires in COVID-19. Repertoires were generated with immunoSEQ multiplex PCR, while TCRdb's copy carries only in-frame clones and drops some. The sample lists around 97,000 clones, roughly nine tenths occurring once. V was cut by 3 bases and J by 7 bases, with 13 bases left in between. In germline, CDR1 is SEHNR, CDR2 FQNEAQ (reference sequence). CDR3 length equals 14 residues. The sample comprised peripheral blood. This sequence originates from a man in his fifties in a cohort sampled during active COVID-19. J is TRBJ1-5 and V is TRBV7-9; TRBD1 might be the D (6 bases). The CDR3 spells CASSLGDILQPQHF. DNA of the CDR3: TGTGCCAGCAGCTTGGGGGACATTCTCCAGCCCCAGCATTTT. Full variable domain (missing parts from reference TRBV7-9 and TRBJ1-5): DTGVSQNPRHKITKRGQNVTFRCDPISEHNRLYWYRQTLGQGPEFLTYFQNEAQLEKSRLLSDRFSAERPKGSFSTLEIQRTEQGDSAMYLCASSLGDILQPQHFGDGTRLSIL.